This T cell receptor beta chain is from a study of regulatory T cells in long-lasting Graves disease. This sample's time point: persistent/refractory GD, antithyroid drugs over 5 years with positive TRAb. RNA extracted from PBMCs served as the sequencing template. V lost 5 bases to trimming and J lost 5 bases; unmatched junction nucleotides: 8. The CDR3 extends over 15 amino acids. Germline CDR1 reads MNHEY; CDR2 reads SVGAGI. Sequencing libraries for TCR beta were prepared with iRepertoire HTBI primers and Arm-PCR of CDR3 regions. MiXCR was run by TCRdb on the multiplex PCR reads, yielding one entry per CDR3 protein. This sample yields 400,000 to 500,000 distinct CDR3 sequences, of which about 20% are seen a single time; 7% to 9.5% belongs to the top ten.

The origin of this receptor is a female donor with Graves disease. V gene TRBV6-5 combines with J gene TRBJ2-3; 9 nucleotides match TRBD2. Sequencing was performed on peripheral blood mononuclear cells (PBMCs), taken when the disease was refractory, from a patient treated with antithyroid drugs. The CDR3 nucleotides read TGTGCCAGCAGTCCAGTAGCGGGAGCAGTAGATACGCAGTATTTT. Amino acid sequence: CASSPVAGAVDTQYF.